This is a list of T cell receptor beta chains from one sample in a study of technical replicates of blood from several donors. The repertoire was sequenced with immunoSEQ multiplex PCR; TCRdb's copy has only in-frame clones and lacks some. The sample has under 85,000 clones; 95% to 98% are singletons. Sequencing was done on a sample of T cells isolated from PBMCs. These receptors were taken from a human donor in good health. The CDR3 runs from the conserved cysteine through the conserved F or W. Each record gives: D gene, J gene, clone size, V gene, CDR3 DNA, CDR3 protein. A D gene is named only where the DNA matches it firmly. Clone size is not always given. Where it is, it says once, few, many or a class for expanded clones.

D gene: TRBD1; J gene: TRBJ1-2; clone size: .; V gene: TRBV6-4; CDR3 DNA: TGTGCCAGCAGTGGAGGGACAGGGTACGGCTACACCTTC; CDR3 protein: CASSGGTGYGYTF
D gene: .; J gene: TRBJ1-1; clone size: once; V gene: TRBV19; CDR3 DNA: TGTGCCAGTAGTGTCCAGGGAATGAGGAACACTGAAGCTTTCTTT; CDR3 protein: CASSVQGMRNTEAFF
D gene: .; J gene: TRBJ1-4; clone size: .; V gene: TRBV5-5; CDR3 DNA: TGTGCCAGCAGCTTGGGTCTTAATGAAAAACTGTTTTTT; CDR3 protein: CASSLGLNEKLFF
D gene: TRBD1; J gene: TRBJ2-5; clone size: .; V gene: TRBV19; CDR3 DNA: TGTGCCAGTGGGAACCCGGGACAGCCTGAGACCCAGTACTTC; CDR3 protein: CASGNPGQPETQYF
D gene: .; J gene: TRBJ2-2; clone size: .; V gene: TRBV10-1; CDR3 DNA: TGCGCCAGCAGTGAGTCCTGGGGCGACACCGGGGAGCTGTTTTTT; CDR3 protein: CASSESWGDTGELFF
D gene: .; J gene: TRBJ2-1; clone size: .; V gene: TRBV5-6; CDR3 DNA: TGTGCCAGCAGCCTACTATCTTCCCTCAACAATGAGCAGTTCTTC; CDR3 protein: CASSLLSSLNNEQFF
D gene: .; J gene: TRBJ2-3; clone size: once; V gene: TRBV27; CDR3 DNA: TGTGCCAGCAGTTGGAGGTACAGTTCTAGCACAGATACGCAGTATTTT; CDR3 protein: CASSWRYSSSTDTQYF
D gene: .; J gene: TRBJ1-4; clone size: once; V gene: TRBV28; CDR3 DNA: TGTGCCAGCAGTTTAAGTGGCTGGGGGCCATCCTTCGAAAAACTGTTTTTT; CDR3 protein: CASSLSGWGPSFEKLFF
D gene: TRBD1; J gene: TRBJ2-7; clone size: .; V gene: TRBV11-2; CDR3 DNA: TGTGCCAGCAGCTTAAGGGGGCTATTAGGCGAGCAGTACTTC; CDR3 protein: CASSLRGLLGEQYF
D gene: .; J gene: TRBJ2-3; clone size: .; V gene: TRBV4-3; CDR3 DNA: TGCGCCAGCAGCCAAGATGAGGGCACAGATACGCAGTATTTT; CDR3 protein: CASSQDEGTDTQYF
D gene: .; J gene: TRBJ2-1; clone size: .; V gene: TRBV7-7; CDR3 DNA: TGTGCTAGCAGCTTTGGCAGGGGCATATACAATGAGCAGTTCTTC; CDR3 protein: CASSFGRGIYNEQFF
D gene: .; J gene: TRBJ2-6; clone size: .; V gene: TRBV19; CDR3 DNA: TGTGCCAGTAGTATAACAGGGACTGGGGCCAACGTCCTGACTTTC; CDR3 protein: CASSITGTGANVLTF
D gene: .; J gene: TRBJ2-7; clone size: .; V gene: TRBV6-5; CDR3 DNA: TGTGCCAGCAGTTACTCGTGGCAGGAAAGCTACGAGCAGTACTTC; CDR3 protein: CASSYSWQESYEQYF
D gene: TRBD2; J gene: TRBJ2-3; clone size: .; V gene: TRBV5-6; CDR3 DNA: TGTGCCAGCAGCTACCCGTCAGGACTAGCGGGAGGTCCAGATACGCAGTATTTT; CDR3 protein: CASSYPSGLAGGPDTQYF
D gene: TRBD1; J gene: TRBJ2-2; clone size: .; V gene: TRBV27; CDR3 DNA: TGTGCCAGCAGGCTCACAGGGGCCGGGGAGCTGTTTTTT; CDR3 protein: CASRLTGAGELFF
D gene: .; J gene: TRBJ1-5; clone size: .; V gene: TRBV5-1; CDR3 DNA: TGCGCCAGCAGGGACAGCGAGAATCAGCCCCAGCATTTT; CDR3 protein: CASRDSENQPQHF
D gene: TRBD1; J gene: TRBJ1-2; clone size: .; V gene: TRBV5-1; CDR3 DNA: TGCGCCAGCAGCTTGGAATCGGGACAGAACTCCTATGGCTACACCTTC; CDR3 protein: CASSLESGQNSYGYTF
D gene: .; J gene: TRBJ2-7; clone size: .; V gene: TRBV14; CDR3 DNA: TGTGCCAGCAGCCCTCGGGTGAGCAGCTCCTACGAGCAGTACTTC; CDR3 protein: CASSPRVSSSYEQYF
D gene: .; J gene: TRBJ1-4; clone size: .; V gene: TRBV7-6; CDR3 DNA: TGTGCCAGCAGCCCGGCTAGGGAGGGCTTTGGTGAAAAACTGTTTTTT; CDR3 protein: CASSPAREGFGEKLFF
D gene: .; J gene: TRBJ1-1; clone size: .; V gene: TRBV10-3; CDR3 DNA: TGTGCCATCAGTGTAATAGAGAACACTGAAGCTTTCTTT; CDR3 protein: CAISVIENTEAFF
D gene: .; J gene: TRBJ2-2; clone size: .; V gene: TRBV7-8; CDR3 DNA: TGTGCCAGCAGCTTAGCTAGGGGTGGTTTGGGCGGGGAGCTGTTTTTT; CDR3 protein: CASSLARGGLGGELFF
D gene: TRBD2; J gene: TRBJ2-3; clone size: .; V gene: TRBV15; CDR3 DNA: TGTGCCACCATTAGCGGGTGGGGGACAGATACGCAGTATTTT; CDR3 protein: CATISGWGTDTQYF
D gene: .; J gene: TRBJ1-2; clone size: .; V gene: TRBV5-1; CDR3 DNA: TGCGCCAGCAGCTTGGATAGGGGACTTAGGGGCTACACCTTC; CDR3 protein: CASSLDRGLRGYTF
D gene: .; J gene: TRBJ1-2; clone size: .; V gene: TRBV2; CDR3 DNA: TGTGCCAGCAGTACGACAGCATCTAACTATGGCTACACCTTC; CDR3 protein: CASSTTASNYGYTF